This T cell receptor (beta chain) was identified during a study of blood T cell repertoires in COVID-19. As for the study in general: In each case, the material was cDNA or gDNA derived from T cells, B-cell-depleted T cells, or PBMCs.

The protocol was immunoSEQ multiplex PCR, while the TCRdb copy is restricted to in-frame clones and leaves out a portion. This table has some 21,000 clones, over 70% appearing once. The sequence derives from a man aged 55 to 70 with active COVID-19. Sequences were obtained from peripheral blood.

CDR3 loop: CASSLVSAGRETQYF. Here the CDR3 DNA reads TGTGCCAGCAGCTTAGTCTCAGCGGGAAGGGAGACCCAGTACTTC. J is TRBJ2-5 and V is TRBV11-2; 7 nucleotides agree with TRBD2. The CDR3 covers 15 residues. Germline assignment: CDR1 SGHAT and CDR2 FQNNGV. V lost 1 base to trimming and J lost 5 bases; unmatched junction nucleotides: 7.